This is a list of T cell receptor beta chains from one sample in a study of T cells in Graves' hyperthyroidism and ophthalmopathy. One entry per CDR3 protein, called by TCRdb with MiXCR from the multiplex PCR reads. Here the sample spans hundreds of thousands of distinct CDR3 sequences, roughly 50% being singletons. Sequencing was done on a sample of peripheral blood or thyroid tissue (not recorded which). The receptors here all came from a woman aged 18 to 35 with Graves' hyperthyroidism. Each CDR3 is given with its conserved first and last residue. The order of the fields is J gene, D gene, V gene, clone size, CDR3 protein, CDR3 DNA. A D gene is named only where the DNA matches it firmly. Clone size appears in some rows only: once, few, many, or a class for an expanded clone.

TRBJ1-2 . TRBV20-1 few CSARDLGRVYGYTF TGCAGTGCTAGAGATCTGGGAAGGGTCTATGGCTACACCTTC
TRBJ2-5 . TRBV24-1 many CATNILVARFGTQYF TGTGCCACCAACATCTTGGTAGCGCGGTTCGGGACCCAGTACTTC
TRBJ2-5 . TRBV5-1 few CASSDDRTQETQYF TGCGCCAGCAGCGACGACAGGACCCAAGAGACCCAGTACTTC
TRBJ2-7 TRBD2 TRBV29-1 . CSAAGSYEQYF TGCAGCGCAGCGGGATCGTACGAGCAGTACTTC
TRBJ1-6 . TRBV7-9 . CASSTGGGNSPLHF TGTGCCAGCAGCACGGGGGGGGGGAATTCACCCCTCCACTTT
TRBJ2-7 . TRBV20-1 few CSARAVGGNEQYF TGCAGTGCTAGAGCTGTTGGGGGTAACGAGCAGTACTTC
TRBJ2-5 TRBD1 TRBV4-1 many CASSQQGAWETQYF TGCGCCAGCAGCCAACAGGGGGCATGGGAGACCCAGTACTTC
TRBJ1-1 TRBD1 TRBV29-1 . CSGTGQGEAFF TGCAGCGGGACGGGACAGGGTGAAGCTTTCTTT
TRBJ1-1 . TRBV12-3/TRBV12-4 . CASSYLGRNSEAFF TGTGCCAGCAGTTATCTCGGCAGGAATAGTGAAGCTTTCTTT
TRBJ1-4 . TRBV20-1 . CSARGQFNEKLFF TGCAGTGCTAGAGGACAGTTTAATGAAAAACTGTTTTTT
TRBJ1-2 TRBD1 TRBV29-1 . CSVGQGTQEYGYTF TGCAGCGTGGGACAGGGGACCCAAGAATATGGCTACACCTTC
TRBJ1-2 . TRBV19 . CASTDYGYTF TGTGCCAGCACCGACTATGGCTACACCTTC
TRBJ1-1 . TRBV9 . CASSDGGQNTEAFF TGTGCCAGCAGCGACGGAGGGCAGAACACTGAAGCTTTCTTT
TRBJ1-2 . TRBV7-9 few CASSLGPRRTNYGYTF TGTGCCAGCAGCTTAGGCCCCAGGCGGACAAACTATGGCTACACCTTC
TRBJ1-1 TRBD1 TRBV25-1 few CASSRKTGDTEAFF TGTGCCAGCAGCCGAAAGACAGGGGACACTGAAGCTTTCTTT
TRBJ2-7 . TRBV7-6 many CASSNTGLSYEQYF TGTGCCAGCAGCAATACAGGGCTCTCCTACGAGCAGTACTTC
TRBJ2-2 . TRBV7-3 many CASSDEAGELFF TGTGCCAGCAGCGATGAGGCCGGGGAGCTGTTTTTT
TRBJ1-2 . TRBV29-1 many CSATSSYGYTF TGCAGCGCCACGTCTTCCTATGGCTACACCTTC
TRBJ1-6 . TRBV25-1 medium-sized CASSEGGDPLHF TGTGCCAGCAGCGAAGGGGGAGATCCCCTCCACTTT
TRBJ1-4 TRBD1 TRBV10-3 . CAIAGTGGGEKLFF TGTGCCATTGCCGGGACAGGGGGCGGTGAAAAACTGTTTTTT
TRBJ1-1 . TRBV15 once CATSRGTGRMTEAFF TGTGCCACCAGCAGAGGGACGGGGCGCATGACTGAAGCTTTCTTT
TRBJ1-3 . TRBV15 many CATSSLGGNTIYF TGTGCCACCAGCAGTCTGGGAGGAAACACCATATATTTT
TRBJ2-2 TRBD2 TRBV29-1 . CSVGLAGGSGELFF TGCAGCGTTGGACTAGCGGGAGGGTCCGGGGAGCTGTTTTTT
TRBJ1-2 TRBD1 TRBV2 . CARAGTGLHGYTF TGTGCCAGGGCCGGGACAGGGTTACATGGCTACACCTTC
TRBJ1-2 . TRBV7-2 . CASSSYPAIPNYGYTF TGTGCCAGCAGCTCCTACCCAGCTATTCCTAACTATGGCTACACCTTC
TRBJ1-1 TRBD1 TRBV2 . CARTGTGGILRTEAFF TGTGCCCGCACCGGGACAGGGGGCATCTTACGCACTGAAGCTTTCTTT
TRBJ1-5 . TRBV5-5 few CASSPTLGFNQPQHF TGCGCCAGCAGCCCTACTCTAGGGTTCAATCAGCCCCAGCATTTT
TRBJ2-7 TRBD1 TRBV7-9 . CASSQVPGQGVDEQYF TGCGCCAGCAGCCAAGTGCCGGGACAGGGGGTCGACGAGCAGTACTTC
TRBJ2-7 TRBD1 TRBV7-8 . CASSAWDGDRTYEQYF TGTGCCAGCAGCGCCTGGGACGGGGACAGAACCTACGAGCAGTACTTC
TRBJ1-4 . TRBV7-8 . CASSLDPGATNEKLFF TGTGCCAGCAGCTTGGATCCGGGAGCAACTAATGAAAAACTGTTTTTT
TRBJ2-7 TRBD2 TRBV20-1 . CSANPGTSGKYEQYF TGCAGTGCTAACCCCGGGACTAGCGGGAAATACGAGCAGTACTTC
TRBJ1-5 . TRBV20-1 . CSARDLGPDSNQPQHF TGCAGTGCTAGAGATCTCGGGCCGGATAGCAATCAGCCCCAGCATTTT
TRBJ2-7 TRBD1 TRBV15 . CATSDRGTVSYEQYF TGTGCCACCAGTGACAGGGGGACGGTCTCCTACGAGCAGTACTTC
TRBJ1-5 . TRBV12-3/TRBV12-4 . CASSFWDSNQPQHF TGTGCCAGCAGTTTCTGGGATAGCAATCAGCCCCAGCATTTT
TRBJ2-7 . TRBV20-1 . CSASQGRGYEQYF TGCAGTGCAAGCCAAGGGAGAGGCTACGAGCAGTACTTC
TRBJ2-5 . TRBV5-8 . CASSLRTAGETQYF TGTGCCAGCAGCTTGAGGACAGCAGGAGAGACCCAGTACTTC
TRBJ2-7 TRBD2 TRBV29-1 . CSVHLGLAEQYF TGCAGCGTTCACCTGGGACTAGCGGAGCAGTACTTC
TRBJ1-3 . TRBV9 few CASSVDRRSSGNTIYF TGTGCCAGCAGCGTAGATAGGAGGTCCTCTGGAAACACCATATATTTT
TRBJ1-6 TRBD1 TRBV2 once CASSGQGAHNSPLHF TGTGCCAGCAGTGGACAGGGGGCGCACAATTCACCCCTCCACTTT
TRBJ2-7 TRBD1 TRBV2 . CASGPGQRYNEQYF TGTGCCAGCGGTCCGGGACAGCGGTACAACGAGCAGTACTTC
TRBJ2-5 . TRBV9 . CASNQAGSSETQYF TGTGCCAGCAACCAAGCCGGGAGTAGCGAGACCCAGTACTTC
TRBJ2-7 . TRBV2 . CATPVPVTSTLPSYEQYF TGTGCCACCCCGGTCCCGGTGACGTCCACCCTCCCCTCCTACGAGCAGTACTTC
TRBJ1-1 TRBD1 TRBV24-1 . CATSMTGRTEAFF TGTGCCACCAGTATGACAGGGAGGACTGAAGCTTTCTTT
TRBJ2-7 . TRBV20-1 . CSARLPGRLLEQYF TGCAGTGCCAGATTACCGGGTCGGTTACTCGAGCAGTACTTC
TRBJ1-6 . TRBV7-2 many CASSLGGRKNSPLHF TGTGCCAGCAGCTTAGGGGGACGGAAGAATTCACCCCTCCACTTT
TRBJ1-3 . TRBV20-1 few CSATTGNSGNTIYF TGCAGTGCTACCACAGGGAACTCTGGAAACACCATATATTTT
TRBJ1-6 . TRBV7-9 many CASSWSGSSPLHF TGTGCCAGCAGCTGGAGCGGGTCCTCACCCCTCCACTTT
TRBJ1-6 TRBD1 TRBV2 many CASSRDRTNNSPLHF TGTGCCAGCAGCCGGGACAGGACGAATAATTCACCCCTCCACTTT
TRBJ1-2 TRBD1 TRBV28 . CASSLYRGSGYTF TGTGCCAGCAGTTTATACAGGGGATCTGGCTACACCTTC
TRBJ2-6 . TRBV24-1 . CATHRTTPSGANVLTF TGTGCCACCCACAGAACCACCCCCTCTGGGGCCAACGTCCTGACTTTC
TRBJ2-1 TRBD2 TRBV24-1 . CATSDHGLAGSYNEQFF TGTGCCACCAGTGACCACGGACTAGCGGGGTCCTACAATGAGCAGTTCTTC
TRBJ1-5 TRBD1 TRBV2 . CASSKDRVAQPQHF TGTGCCAGCAGTAAAGACAGGGTCGCTCAGCCCCAGCATTTT
TRBJ2-5 TRBD1 TRBV2 many CASSGGQGAGETQYF TGTGCCAGCAGTGGCGGACAGGGGGCTGGAGAGACCCAGTACTTC
TRBJ1-1 . TRBV7-6 many CASSGQINTEAFF TGTGCCAGCAGCGGACAGATTAACACTGAAGCTTTCTTT
TRBJ2-7 . TRBV7-8 . CASSEVRDGLSYEQYF TGTGCCAGCAGCGAAGTGAGGGACGGTCTCTCCTACGAGCAGTACTTC
TRBJ1-6 . TRBV29-1 many CSVQDSVNSPLHF TGCAGCGTTCAAGACAGCGTTAATTCACCCCTCCACTTT
TRBJ1-4 . TRBV7-9 few CASSTSRRPSKEKLFF TGTGCCAGCAGCACCTCCCGACGCCCGAGCAAGGAAAAACTGTTTTTT
TRBJ2-5 . TRBV12-3/TRBV12-4 . CASTSGLQETQYF TGTGCCAGCACCTCGGGACTCCAAGAGACCCAGTACTTC
TRBJ1-5 . TRBV10-3 few CASSSDFNQPQHF TGTGCCAGCAGTTCCGACTTCAATCAGCCCCAGCATTTT